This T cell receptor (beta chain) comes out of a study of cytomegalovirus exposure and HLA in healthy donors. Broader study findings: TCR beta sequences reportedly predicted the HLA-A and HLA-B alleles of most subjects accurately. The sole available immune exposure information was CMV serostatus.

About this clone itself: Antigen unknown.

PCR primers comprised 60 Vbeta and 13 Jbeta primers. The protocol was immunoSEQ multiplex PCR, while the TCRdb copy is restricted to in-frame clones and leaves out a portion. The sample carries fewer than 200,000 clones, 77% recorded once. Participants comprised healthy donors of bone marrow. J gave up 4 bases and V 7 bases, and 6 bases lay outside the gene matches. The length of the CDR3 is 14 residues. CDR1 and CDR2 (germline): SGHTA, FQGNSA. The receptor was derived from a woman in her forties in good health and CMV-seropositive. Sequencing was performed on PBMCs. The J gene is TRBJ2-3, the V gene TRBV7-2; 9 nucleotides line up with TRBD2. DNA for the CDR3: TGTGCCAGCACGCTAGCGGGGTTGCCAGATACGCAGTATTTT. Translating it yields CASTLAGLPDTQYF.